The clone carrying this T cell receptor (beta chain) was found many times. Its antigen is unknown. Amplification yielded TCR beta CDR3 regions, with RNA transcripts as the source. First-round RT-PCR with HTBI primers amplified the TCR CDR3 region. Each CDR3 protein is one row after TCRdb ran MiXCR on the multiplex PCR reads. This table holds some 440,000 distinct CDR3 sequences, 15% to 18% found once. This CDR3 has 15 amino acids. The germline V gene encodes CDR1 SGHAT and CDR2 FQNNGV. Between the trimmed V and J ends, which lost 0 bases and 0 bases, there was a span of 9 bases. These data are taken from a study of T cells in Graves' hyperthyroidism and ophthalmopathy. General study findings and limits: Most thyroid clonotypes with frequency above 0.001 were detected in blood.

Diagnostic decisions used clinical symptoms, serum thyroxine and TRAb, thyroid ultrasound and orbital computed tomography. The J gene is TRBJ2-7, the V gene TRBV11-2; no clear D. Sequencing input: blood. The sequence derives from a woman between 18 and 30 years old with Graves' hyperthyroidism. The CDR3 bases are TGTGCCAGCAGCTTAGAGCCGAATTACTCCTACGAGCAGTACTTC. Protein product: CASSLEPNYSYEQYF.